In its sample, the clone carrying this T cell receptor (beta chain) was seen once. Its target is unknown. The data were produced by immunoSEQ multiplex PCR, yet TCRdb's version contains in-frame clones alone and is incomplete. The sample shows 150,000 or so clones, roughly 88% of them seen only once. The data belong to a study of radiation and T cells in renal cell carcinoma. Study observations and caveats: No pretreatment tumor biopsies were available for baseline clonotypes. From baseline, blood top tumor clonotypes peaked at 2 weeks post-radiation.

This CDR3 has 15 residues. Germline-derived CDR1 and CDR2 are SGHNT and YYREEE (reference sequence). The V gene end was trimmed by 0 bases and the J gene end by 4 bases; junction bases not matched to a gene: 2. Time point reported: baseline pretreatment blood. As for treatment: 15 Gy SBRT to primary tumor, nephrectomy 4 weeks later. After SBRT, blood was collected at 2 and 4 weeks, plus baseline. This renal cell carcinoma was of the clear cell type. The V call is TRBV5-4, the J call TRBJ2-2, with 8 bases matching TRBD2. The TCR sequence derives from a woman aged 50 to 65 with renal cell carcinoma. The sample here was blood, taken from a patient whose treatment included radiotherapy and nephrectomy. The chain's CDR3 is CASSLVAGITGELFF. In DNA form, the CDR3 reads TGTGCCAGCAGCTTGGTAGCGGGGATCACCGGGGAGCTGTTTTTT.